Below are 24 T cell receptor beta chains sequenced from a single sample in a study of glioma-infiltrating T cells after dendritic cell vaccination. TCRdb keeps only in-frame clones here, not all; method: immunoSEQ multiplex PCR. The sample yields around 90,000 clones, about 79% seen once. This sample comprised blood, obtained before dendritic cell vaccination. These receptors were obtained from a human donor with glioblastoma.

The CDR3 spells CASSLSGQAPLETQYF. The CDR3 DNA follows: TGTGCCAGCAGTTTATCAGGACAGGCCCCCTTGGAGACCCAGTACTTC. V usage is TRBV28 and J usage is TRBJ2-5, with 7 bases aligning to TRBD1. There are 16 residues in the CDR3. Germline V CDR1 and CDR2: MDHEN, SYDVKM. Trimming cost V 1 base and J 5 bases; bases outside gene matches: 10.

V gene TRBV18 combines with J gene TRBJ1-5; no firm D call. CDR3 length equals 14 residues. CDR1 and CDR2 from the germline V gene are KGHSH and LQKENI. Trimming cost V 0 bases and J 9 bases, with 12 bases left between them. The CDR3: CASSPPHVIGPQHF. Written as DNA, the CDR3 is TGTGCCAGCTCACCACCCCACGTAATCGGGCCCCAGCATTTT.

This clone was detected only a few times. The chain links TRBV5-1 to TRBJ2-1; 8 positions agree with TRBD1. Germline V gene lookup returns CDR1 SGHRS and CDR2 YFSETQ. This CDR3 spans 18 amino acids. The junction had 8 bases not matched to a gene; V was cut back by 0 bases and J by 0 bases. The CDR3 DNA sequence: TGCGCCAGCAGCTTGGCCGGGCAGGGGGCCCGCTCCTACAATGAGCAGTTCTTC. Amino acid sequence: CASSLAGQGARSYNEQFF.

The rearrangement links TRBV28 to TRBJ1-5, with D hard to call. CDR3 length: 14 residues. V was pared by 2 bases and J by 3 bases, with 8 bases between. CDR1 is MDHEN and CDR2 is SYDVKM in the germline V gene. The CDR3 region is CASSLESANQPQHF. DNA for the CDR3: TGTGCCAGCAGTTTAGAAAGCGCCAATCAGCCCCAGCATTTT.

This CDR3 reads CASSPTGGRDEQFF. The CDR3 coding sequence is TGTGCCAGCAGCCCCACAGGGGGCCGGGATGAGCAGTTCTTC. V usage is TRBV7-3 and J usage is TRBJ2-1, with 9 nucleotides matching TRBD1. The CDR3 loop spans 14 amino acids. V trimming: 5 bases; J trimming: 8 bases; junction bases outside the gene matches: 7. Germline assignment: CDR1 SGHTA and CDR2 FQGTGA.

This chain uses TRBV19 with TRBJ2-2, with D unresolved. CDR1 and CDR2 (germline): LNHDA, SQIVND (reference sequence). The V gene lost 7 bases and the J gene lost 2 bases, with 8 bases spanning the gap. This CDR3 has 13 amino acids. CDR3 DNA sequence: TGTGCCAGTACTAACCCAAACACCGGGGAGCTGTTTTTT. Encoded protein: CASTNPNTGELFF.

The chain combines TRBV18 with TRBJ2-2, with D tentatively TRBD1 (5 bases). The CDR3 is 19 amino acids. Trimming left V 3 bases short and J 1 base short, with 21 bases between. CDR1 KGHSH and CDR2 LQKENI come from the germline V gene. For the CDR3, the DNA is TGTGCCAGCTCACCTCAGGGCCCCGCACGAACATTGAACACCGGGGAGCTGTTTTTT. This translates into CASSPQGPARTLNTGELFF.

The gene calls are TRBV9 and TRBJ2-5; 9 positions match TRBD1. The V segment lost 3 bases and the J segment 5 bases; nucleotides outside the gene matches: 5. CDR3 length equals 14 residues. CDR1 is SGDLS, CDR2 YYNGEE, per germline. The CDR3 reads CASSEQGARETQYF. The CDR3 DNA is TGTGCCAGCAGCGAACAGGGGGCCCGGGAGACCCAGTACTTC.

V and J are TRBV6-5 and TRBJ1-2; D is unclear. V dropped 0 bases and J dropped 2 bases, with 7 bases sitting between them. The germline V gene has CDR1 MNHEY and CDR2 SVGAGI. The CDR3 has 14 residues. CDR3 in DNA: TGTGCCAGCAGTTACTCGACCAGGAACTATGGCTACACCTTC. It codes for CASSYSTRNYGYTF.

This clone showed up just once. The chain is built from TRBV5-6 and TRBJ2-1, with 7 nucleotides matching TRBD1. The germline V gene has CDR1 SGHDT and CDR2 YYEEEE. The CDR3 covers 14 residues. Trimming took 6 bases from V and 3 from J; bases not matched to a gene: 6. Here the CDR3 reads CASMLQGRYNEQFF. CDR3 DNA sequence: TGTGCCAGCATGCTACAGGGGCGCTACAATGAGCAGTTCTTC.

The genes are TRBV2 and TRBJ1-5; possibly TRBD1 for D (5 bases). From germline, CDR1 is SNHLY and CDR2 FYNNEI. Trimming took 2 bases from V and 2 from J, leaving 7 bases between them. This CDR3 spans 14 amino acids. Here the CDR3 reads CASSEQGGNQPQHF. Written as DNA, the CDR3 is TGTGCCAGCAGTGAACAAGGGGGCAATCAGCCCCAGCATTTT. Full variable domain (outside the CDR3, taken from reference TRBV2 and TRBJ1-5): EPEVTQTPSHQVTQMGQEVILRCVPISNHLYFYWYRQILGQKVEFLVSFYNNEISEKSEIFDDQFSVERPDGSNFTLKIRSTKLEDSAMYFCASSEQGGNQPQHFGDGTRLSIL.

The chain recombines TRBV4-1 with TRBJ2-2; 8 bases are a match to TRBD2. The CDR3 has 16 amino acids. Germline values: CDR1 MGHRA, CDR2 YSYEKL. Trimming took 1 base from V and 3 from J; bases not matched to a gene: 4. CDR3 DNA: TGCGCCAGCAGCCAAGGACGGGGGGGGGACACCGGGGAGCTGTTTTTT. The encoded protein is CASSQGRGGDTGELFF.

The gene calls are TRBV10-2 and TRBJ1-1, with TRBD1 matching 8 bases. Germline V gives CDR1 WSHSY, CDR2 SAAADI. The CDR3 contains 19 residues. Trimming took 5 bases from V and 0 from J; bases not matched to a gene: 17. The CDR3 reads CASSPLSRTGLGMNTEAFF. As DNA, the CDR3 is TGCGCCAGCAGTCCTCTATCTCGGACAGGGTTAGGCATGAACACTGAAGCTTTCTTT.

This clone was observed a few times. The chain uses TRBV6-5 and TRBJ1-1, with a weak D call TRBD1 (5 bases). CDR1 and CDR2 from the germline V gene are MNHEY and SVGAGI. Trimming shortened V by 2 bases and J by 1 base, and 8 bases separated the two germline ends. The CDR3 is made up of 14 amino acids. CDR3 residues: CASSYGRGNTEAFF. The CDR3 DNA reads as TGTGCCAGCAGTTACGGGAGGGGGAACACTGAAGCTTTCTTT.

The rearrangement joins TRBV5-1 to TRBJ2-5; 11 bases are shared with TRBD2. After removal of 2 bases from V and 4 bases from J, the junction contained 4 bases not matched to a gene. Germline CDR1 reads SGHRS; CDR2 reads YFSETQ. This CDR3 comprises 15 residues. CDR3 sequence (DNA): TGCGCCAGCAGCTTATCTAGCGGGGGGCCAGAGACCCAGTACTTC. It is translated as CASSLSSGGPETQYF.

The chain combines TRBV7-3 with TRBJ2-1, with 11 nucleotides matching TRBD2. Losses at the gene ends were 5 bases for V and 4 bases for J; bases not matched to a gene: 4. Germline V gene data show CDR1 as SGHTA and CDR2 as FQGTGA. The CDR3 consists of 15 residues. Here the CDR3 DNA reads TGTGCCAGCAGCAGGACTAGCGGGCCTTACAATGAGCAGTTCTTC. Its translation: CASSRTSGPYNEQFF.

This clone was seen a handful of times. This rearrangement joins TRBV9 to TRBJ2-7; 7 bases map to TRBD2. Trimming at V came to 2 bases and at J to 3 bases, leaving 5 bases not matched to a gene. This CDR3 has 14 residues. Germline V gene data show CDR1 as SGDLS and CDR2 as YYNGEE. CDR3 amino acids: CASSVGGGVYEQYF. CDR3 nucleotide sequence: TGTGCCAGCAGCGTCGGGGGAGGGGTCTACGAGCAGTACTTC.

This sequence joins TRBV5-6 and TRBJ1-6; D gene uncertain. CDR3 length equals 15 residues. Trimming left V 0 bases short and J 8 bases short, with 12 bases between. In germline, CDR1 is SGHDT, CDR2 YYEEEE. Here the CDR3 DNA reads TGTGCCAGCAGCTTGGAGGTGCGCGGGGATTCACCCCTCCACTTT. It codes for CASSLEVRGDSPLHF.

The genes are TRBV9 and TRBJ2-1; 8 bases match TRBD2. The CDR3 is 15 residues long. Trimming cost V 0 bases and J 3 bases; bases outside gene matches: 2. Germline V gives CDR1 SGDLS, CDR2 YYNGEE. The CDR3 loop reads CASSVGRGVYNEQFF. The CDR3, as DNA: TGTGCCAGCAGCGTAGGGCGGGGGGTCTACAATGAGCAGTTCTTC. Full variable domain (missing parts from reference TRBV9 and TRBJ2-1): DSGVTQTPKHLITATGQRVTLRCSPRSGDLSVYWYQQSLDQGLQFLIQYYNGEERAKGNILERFSAQQFPDLHSELNLSSLELGDSALYFCASSVGRGVYNEQFFGPGTRLTVL.

This chain links TRBV4-2 with TRBJ2-4, with D possibly matching TRBD2 (5 bases). This CDR3 is 16 amino acids long. Deletions cut 1 base from V and 6 bases from J, with 16 bases between. Looked up from germline, CDR1 is LGHNA and CDR2 is YNFKEQ. The CDR3 DNA is TGTGCCAGCAGCCAAGCCCGGACTTCTACGGGAAACATTCAGTACTTC. It specifies CASSQARTSTGNIQYF.

The chain is built from TRBV5-3 and TRBJ1-2, with D perhaps TRBD1 (5 bases). TRBV5-3 is filed as an ORF, its function uncertain. The CDR3 consists of 15 residues. The V end was cut by 3 bases, the J end by 3 bases, with 15 bases between. CDR3 residues: CARSWGGRAYYGYTF. The CDR3 DNA follows: TGTGCCAGAAGCTGGGGGGGGAGGGCATACTATGGCTACACCTTC.

This clone was observed a few times. The V gene is TRBV30, the J gene TRBJ1-5, with TRBD1 identical over 8 bases. The junction had 11 bases not matched to a gene; V was cut back by 1 base and J by 3 bases. Per the germline V gene, CDR1 is GTSNPN and CDR2 is SVGIG (reference sequence). This CDR3 region has 17 residues. CDR3 region: CAWSGGPTGVANQPQHF. CDR3 in DNA: TGTGCCTGGAGTGGGGGGCCGACAGGGGTGGCCAATCAGCCCCAGCATTTT.

This chain links TRBV6-4 with TRBJ2-7; 8 nucleotides align to TRBD1. The CDR3 runs 15 residues. Looked up from germline, CDR1 is MRHNA and CDR2 is SNTAGT. Trimming at V came to 8 bases and at J to 0 bases, leaving 9 bases not matched to a gene. CDR3 DNA: TGTGCCAGCGAAAAAAGGACAGGGCGCTCCTACGAGCAGTACTTC. Amino acids: CASEKRTGRSYEQYF.

In its sample, this clone was seen a few times. J is TRBJ2-5 and V is TRBV2; 8 nucleotides align to TRBD1. Looked up from germline, CDR1 is SNHLY and CDR2 is FYNNEI. With 8 bases clipped from V and 4 bases from J, the junction kept 9 bases outside the gene matches. The CDR3 sequence is 14 residues long. The CDR3: CASGTTGVVETQYF. CDR3 nucleotides: TGTGCCAGCGGAACGACAGGGGTCGTAGAGACCCAGTACTTC. The entire variable domain, with the rest obtained from reference TRBV2 and TRBJ2-5, is as follows: EPEVTQTPSHQVTQMGQEVILRCVPISNHLYFYWYRQILGQKVEFLVSFYNNEISEKSEIFDDQFSVERPDGSNFTLKIRSTKLEDSAMYFCASGTTGVVETQYFGPGTRLLVL.